This T cell receptor (beta chain) was recovered during a study of cytotoxic CD8 clonotypes in ibrutinib-treated CLL. With 1 base removed from V and 2 bases from J, the gap between germline ends came to 10 bases. Germline values: CDR1 SQVTM, CDR2 ANQGSEA. The CDR3 runs to 14 residues. Findings and limits, study-wide: The clonality went up when patients responded to ibrutinib and dropped back toward baseline at progression. Age-matched healthy donor levels were exceeded by baseline clonality, which tracked circulating CD8+ T-cell counts.

The assay was immunoSEQ multiplex PCR, and TCRdb's table has in-frame clones only and misses some. The repertoire holds around 300,000 clones, with almost 80% as singletons. Concerning this clone: The antigen remains undetermined.

This TCR was sampled from a human donor with chronic lymphocytic leukemia. The V and J genes are TRBV29-1 and TRBJ2-3; D might be TRBD2 (6 bases). The specimen was PBMCs, collected before ibrutinib treatment. The CDR3 region is CSVEGRGFTDTQYF. The CDR3 coding sequence is TGCAGCGTTGAAGGGAGGGGATTCACAGATACGCAGTATTTT.